The 3 T cell receptor beta chains given below trace back to one sample, sequenced in a study of T cell responses to AZD1222 COVID-19 vaccine. Repertoires were generated with immunoSEQ multiplex PCR, while TCRdb's copy carries only in-frame clones and drops some. Of 98,000 or so clones listed, about 93% were seen once; the top ten hold 5%. Sequenced material: peripheral blood, taken on day 0 of AZD1222 vaccination. These TCRs come from an adult in good health.

This rearrangement joins TRBV2 to TRBJ2-5; 13 nucleotides line up with TRBD2. In germline, CDR1 is SNHLY, CDR2 FYNNEI. V dropped 7 bases and J dropped 5; count of bases not matched to a gene: 4. The CDR3 is made up of 14 amino acids. Here the CDR3 DNA reads TGTGCCAGCATACTAGCGGGAGGGCCGGAGACCCAGTACTTC. Translating gives CASILAGGPETQYF.

The genes are TRBV7-2 and TRBJ2-1, with D unresolved. The CDR3 has 14 amino acids. Deletions cut 2 bases from V and 7 bases from J, with 12 bases between. Looked up from germline, CDR1 is SGHTA and CDR2 is FQGNSA. DNA of the CDR3: TGTGCCAGCAGCTTAATCAGGTCGCGGAATGAGCAGTTCTTC. This gives the protein CASSLIRSRNEQFF. The full variable domain, with the rest looked up from reference TRBV7-2 and TRBJ2-1, is GAGVSQSPSNKVTEKGKDVELRCDPISGHTALYWYRQSLGQGLEFLIYFQGNSAPDKSGLPSDRFSAERTGGSVSTLTIQRTQQEDSAVYLCASSLIRSRNEQFFGPGTRLTVL.

This sequence joins TRBV30 and TRBJ2-5; D gene uncertain. V lost 4 bases, J lost 7 bases, and 16 bases lay in between. The CDR3 is made up of 13 amino acids. The germline gives CDR1 GTSNPN, CDR2 SVGIG (reference sequence). CDR3 loop: CAWTGRPSGTQYF. CDR3 in DNA: TGTGCCTGGACTGGACGCCCGAGTGGGACCCAGTACTTC.